This TCR beta chain comes out of a study of blood T cell repertoires in COVID-19. Study summary: PBMCs, B-cell-depleted T cells, or T cells were the source of the cDNA or gDNA that made up the material.

CDR3 length: 15 residues. Trimming cost V 5 bases and J 6 bases; bases outside gene matches: 8. Germline assignment: CDR1 MDHEN and CDR2 SYDVKM. Each participant's cohort was designated according to participant-reported clinical history. All recovered Cohort 3 donors got two negative PCRs, got clearance, or saw symptom resolution. TCRdb keeps only in-frame clones here, not all; method: immunoSEQ multiplex PCR. The repertoire holds approximately 350,000 clones, with 83% as singletons. This clonotype originated in a woman aged 50 to 65 who had recovered from COVID-19. The V call is TRBV28, the J call TRBJ1-5; 9 positions agree with TRBD1. Sequenced: PBMCs or T cells enriched from blood (not recorded which). The CDR3 nucleotides read TGTGCCAGCAGTAACCCGGGACAGGGACGTCAGCCCCAGCATTTT. As protein: CASSNPGQGRQPQHF. Full variable domain (missing parts from reference TRBV28 and TRBJ1-5): DVKVTQSSRYLVKRTGEKVFLECVQDMDHENMFWYRQDPGLGLRLIYFSYDVKMKEKGDIPEGYSVSREKKERFSLILESASTNQTSMYLCASSNPGQGRQPQHFGDGTRLSIL.